This TCR beta chain is from a study of human T cells and chemical hapten exposure. Study details: Researchers reported sensitizing a roughly 2 cm by roughly 2 cm upper inner arm skin site with 2% DPC.

Time point meaning: patch test 3, about 24 weeks after DPC sensitization. Treatment: therapeutic diphenylcyclopropenone sensitization with weekly scalp DPC. As for this clonotype: What it binds is unknown.

Study results and caveats: Versus controls, expanded TCRs had significantly more large CDR3 similarity clusters. Alopecia in all donors means immunity may differ from healthy individuals.

TCRdb re-analysed the RACE reads in MiXCR, keeping a single row per CDR3 protein. The repertoire holds roughly 200,000 distinct CDR3 sequences, around 23% seen once, with about 2.3% in the top ten. The CDR3 spans 16 residues. Germline-derived CDR1 and CDR2 are MDHEN and SYDVKM. V lost 4 bases to trimming and J lost 3 bases; unmatched junction nucleotides: 12. V usage is TRBV28 and J usage is TRBJ2-7; 7 bases agree with TRBD1. The sample here was whole blood, taken in connection with sensitization to the hapten diphenylcyclopropenone (DPC). The TCR comes from a woman in her forties with alopecia areata. Some clones in this sample may be carry-over from other donors' samples. The CDR3 spells CASSYSRGIGRYEQYF. CDR3 in DNA: TGTGCCAGCAGTTATAGCAGGGGGATCGGCCGCTACGAGCAGTACTTC.